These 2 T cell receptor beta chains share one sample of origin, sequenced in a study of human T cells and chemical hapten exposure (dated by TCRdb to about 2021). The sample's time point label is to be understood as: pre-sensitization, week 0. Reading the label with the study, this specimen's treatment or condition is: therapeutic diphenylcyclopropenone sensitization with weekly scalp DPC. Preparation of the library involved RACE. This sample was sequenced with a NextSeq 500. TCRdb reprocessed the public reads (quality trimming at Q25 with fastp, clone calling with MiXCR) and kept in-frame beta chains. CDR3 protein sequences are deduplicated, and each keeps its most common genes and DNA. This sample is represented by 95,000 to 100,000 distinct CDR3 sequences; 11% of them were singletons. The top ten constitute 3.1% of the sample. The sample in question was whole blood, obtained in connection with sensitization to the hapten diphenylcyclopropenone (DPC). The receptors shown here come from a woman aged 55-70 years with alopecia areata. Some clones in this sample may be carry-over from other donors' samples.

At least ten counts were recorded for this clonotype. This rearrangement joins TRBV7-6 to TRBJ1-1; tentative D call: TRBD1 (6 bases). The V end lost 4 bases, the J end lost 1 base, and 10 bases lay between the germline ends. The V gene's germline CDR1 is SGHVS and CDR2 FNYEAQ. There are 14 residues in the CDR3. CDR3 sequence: CASSYRAGNTEAFF. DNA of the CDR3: TGTGCCAGCAGCTACAGGGCTGGGAACACTGAAGCTTTCTTT.

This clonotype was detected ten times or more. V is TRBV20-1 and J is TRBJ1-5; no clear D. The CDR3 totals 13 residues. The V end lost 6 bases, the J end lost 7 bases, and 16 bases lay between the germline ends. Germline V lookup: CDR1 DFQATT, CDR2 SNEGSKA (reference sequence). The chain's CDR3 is CSATTRSNQPQHF. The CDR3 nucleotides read TGCAGTGCCACGACGCGTTCAAACCAGCCCCAGCATTTT.